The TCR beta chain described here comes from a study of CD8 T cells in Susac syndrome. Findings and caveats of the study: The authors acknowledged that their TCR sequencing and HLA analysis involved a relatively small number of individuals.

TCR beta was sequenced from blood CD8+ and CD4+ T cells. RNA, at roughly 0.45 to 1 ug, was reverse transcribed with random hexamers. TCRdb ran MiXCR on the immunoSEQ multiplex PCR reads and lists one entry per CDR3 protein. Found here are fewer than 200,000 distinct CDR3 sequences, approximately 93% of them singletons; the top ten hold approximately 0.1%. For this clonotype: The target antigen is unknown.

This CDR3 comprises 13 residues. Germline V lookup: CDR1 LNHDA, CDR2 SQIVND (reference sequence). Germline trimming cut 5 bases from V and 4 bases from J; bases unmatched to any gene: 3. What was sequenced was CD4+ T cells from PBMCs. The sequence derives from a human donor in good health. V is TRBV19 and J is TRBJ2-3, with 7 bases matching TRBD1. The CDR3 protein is CASSPGQSDTQYF. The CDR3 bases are TGTGCCAGTAGTCCGGGACAGTCAGATACGCAGTATTTT.